This T cell receptor (beta chain) derives from a study of CXCR3-negative and CXCR3-positive naive CD8 T cells. Regarding this clonotype: Its specificity is not known.

Study observations and caveats: A higher hydrophobicity marked the TRB CDR3s of CXCR3-positive naive cells versus CXCR3-negative naive cells. TRBV-TRBJ usage matched between naive CXCR3-negative and CXCR3-positive cells but not between memory cells.

The TRB cDNA libraries were prepared by 5' RACE with UMI labels. TCRdb reworked the 5' RACE reads into one entry per CDR3 protein, no DNA. Its table lists under 110,000 distinct CDR3 sequences. Sequenced sample: naive CXCR3+ CD8+ T cells from blood. Stated subset: CD45RO-CCR7+CD27+CD95- naive CD8+ T cells expressing CXCR3 (TNR3+). The source is a human donor in good health. Some clones in this sample may be carry-over from other donors' samples.

The CDR3 region is CASSPSPTRLGGGVDTEAFF. The chain has TRBV7-8 and TRBJ1-1. Per the germline V gene, CDR1 is SGHVS and CDR2 is FQNEAQ. There are 20 residues in the CDR3. Using reference TRBV7-8 and TRBJ1-1 for the parts outside the CDR3, the full variable domain is GAGVSQSPRYKVAKRGQDVALRCDPISGHVSLFWYQQALGQGPEFLTYFQNEAQLDKSGLPSDRFFAERPEGSVSTLKIQRTQQEDSAVYLCASSPSPTRLGGGVDTEAFFGQGTRLTVV.